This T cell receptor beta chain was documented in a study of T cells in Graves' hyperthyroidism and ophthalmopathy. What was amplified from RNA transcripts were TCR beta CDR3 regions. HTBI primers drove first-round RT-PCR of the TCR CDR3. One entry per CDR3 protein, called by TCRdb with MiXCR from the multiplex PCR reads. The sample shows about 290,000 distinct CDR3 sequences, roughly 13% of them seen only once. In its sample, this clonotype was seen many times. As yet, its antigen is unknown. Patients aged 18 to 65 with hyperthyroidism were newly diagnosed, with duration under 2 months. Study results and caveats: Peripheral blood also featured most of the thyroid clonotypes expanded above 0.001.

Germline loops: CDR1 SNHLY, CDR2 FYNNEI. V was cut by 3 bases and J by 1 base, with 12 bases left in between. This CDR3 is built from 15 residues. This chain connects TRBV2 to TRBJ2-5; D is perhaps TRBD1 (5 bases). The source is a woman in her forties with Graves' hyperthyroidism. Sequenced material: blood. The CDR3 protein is CASSDARGIQETQYF. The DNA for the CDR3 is TGTGCCAGCAGTGATGCAAGGGGAATCCAAGAGACCCAGTACTTC.